What follows is one T cell receptor (beta chain) and its context. CDR1 is SGHTA, CDR2 FQGNSA, per germline. Deletions cut 5 bases from V and 10 bases from J, with 15 bases between. The CDR3 is made up of 14 amino acids. The data stem from a study of control samples from healthy donors and cancer patients. Some clones are missing from TCRdb's copy, which holds only in-frame ones; the method was immunoSEQ multiplex PCR. The data show 120,000 or so clones, with about 90% seen just once and roughly 2.8% held by the top ten. The chain is built from TRBV7-2 and TRBJ1-6; the D gene is possibly TRBD1 (6 bases). The material sequenced was blood. The sequence was collected from a man in his 60s in good health. The CDR3 region is CASSPRTDGSPLHF. The DNA of the CDR3 is TGTGCCAGCAGCCCAAGGACAGATGGATCACCCCTCCACTTT. Looking up the rest from reference TRBV7-2 and TRBJ1-6 gives the full variable domain: GAGVSQSPSNKVTEKGKDVELRCDPISGHTALYWYRQSLGQGLEFLIYFQGNSAPDKSGLPSDRFSAERTGGSVSTLTIQRTQQEDSAVYLCASSPRTDGSPLHFGNGTRLTVT.